This T cell receptor (beta chain) was observed in a study of blood T cell repertoires in COVID-19. Study summary: From the United States, Italy and Spain came samples of acute and convalescent COVID-19. Sources were T cells, B-cell-depleted T cells, or PBMCs; the material itself was cDNA or gDNA.

The CDR3 loop spans 14 amino acids. V dropped 2 bases and J dropped 4 bases, with 10 bases sitting between them. CDR1 is SGHNT, CDR2 YYREEE, per germline (reference sequence). Sequenced by immunoSEQ multiplex PCR; TCRdb stores in-frame clones only, minus some. There are roughly 57,000 clones in the sample; more than 80% occur only once, and approximately 15% lies in the top ten. Input material: peripheral blood. The chain employs TRBV5-4 and TRBJ1-3; the D is unclear. The source of this sequence is a man older than 75 with acute or convalescent COVID-19. This CDR3 is CASSLGGSGNTIYF. The CDR3 coding sequence is TGTGCCAGCAGCTTAGGCGGGTCCGGAAACACCATATATTTT.